This T cell receptor (beta chain) is from a study of blood T cell repertoires in COVID-19. Across the study: Sites in the United States, Italy and Spain provided acute and convalescent COVID-19 samples. PBMCs, B-cell-depleted T cells, or T cells were the source of the cDNA or gDNA that made up the material.

The CDR3 loop spans 18 amino acids. Per germline, CDR1 MDHEN and CDR2 SYDVKM. The J segment lost 7 bases and the V segment lost 5 bases, leaving 18 bases of the junction unmatched. The assay was immunoSEQ multiplex PCR, and TCRdb's table has in-frame clones only and misses some. Of about 140,000 clones detected, roughly four fifths appear once; the ten largest clones hold under 5%. The chain couples TRBV28 to TRBJ1-3, with TRBD1 identical over 9 bases. This TCR came from a woman aged 60 to 75 with acute or convalescent COVID-19. Sequences were obtained from peripheral blood. CDR3 region: CASSGPDRGRSFRNTIYF. The CDR3 nucleotides read TGTGCCAGCAGTGGACCGGACAGGGGTCGGAGTTTTAGGAACACCATATATTTT.